The clone carrying this TCR beta chain turned up a few times. The antigen is undetermined. Germline CDR1 and CDR2: SGHTA and FQGNSA. The V segment lost 5 bases and the J segment 2 bases; nucleotides outside the gene matches: 5. The length of the CDR3 is 14 residues. This record belongs to a study of early T cells in non-severe SARS-CoV-2 infection. One entry per CDR3 protein results from TCRdb running MiXCR on the 5' RACE reads. The data show roughly 62,000 distinct CDR3 sequences, 6% to 8.5% seen once. Study-level findings and limits: Missing private and CD4 specificities, VDJdb matching favored anti-spike CD8 responses.

The chain recombines TRBV7-2 with TRBJ2-7; the match to TRBD2 covers 8 bases. This receptor was taken from an adult who was a healthcare worker with PCR-confirmed SARS-CoV-2 infection or an uninfected control (not recorded which). The sample comprised whole blood. The CDR3 region is CASSGGGLAYEQYF. CDR3 coding DNA: TGTGCCAGCAGCGGAGGGGGACTAGCCTACGAGCAGTACTTC.